The subject of this entry is one TCR beta chain. Its matching antigen is unknown. This sample stems from a study of cytomegalovirus exposure and HLA in healthy donors. The overall study: The use of the same platform for the roughly 110 validation repertoires and the roughly 670 first-cohort repertoires was reported by a later analysis. General study points: Many donors shared some public TCRs, even though most TCR sequences were rare. Cytomegalovirus association was listed for 164 TCR beta chains.

Assay used: immunoSEQ multiplex PCR; TCRdb lists only in-frame clones, some missing. This sample has fewer than 250,000 clones, with around 90% found just once. The donors were members of the approximately 130-subject validation cohort (separate from the approximately 670-subject first cohort). Sample: PBMCs. The sequence was obtained from a young woman in good health and CMV-seropositive.

CDR3 sequence (DNA): TGCGCCAGCAGCCCCCTCCGGGAAGGGTACGAGCAGTACTTC. It translates to CASSPLREGYEQYF. The chain recombines TRBV4-1 with TRBJ2-7; perhaps TRBD2 as D (5 bases). Trimming took 4 bases from V and 4 from J, leaving 14 bases between them. Per the germline V gene, CDR1 is MGHRA and CDR2 is YSYEKL. The CDR3 sequence is 14 residues long.